The rows below give T cell receptor beta chains drawn from one sample of a study of T cell repertoires in cytomegalovirus infection. Their antigens are not known. MiXCR, applied by TCRdb to the reads, yields one record per CDR3 protein. The sample shows roughly 160,000 distinct CDR3 sequences, roughly a fifth of them seen only once. The sequencing here drew on CD8+ T cells from cultured PBMCs, taken from culture after CMV antigen stimulation. Receptors were obtained from a human donor in good health (CMV status not recorded). Some clones in this sample may be carry-over from other donors' samples. The CDR3 runs from the conserved cysteine through the conserved F or W. Fields, in order: clone size, J gene, D gene, V gene, CDR3 DNA, CDR3 protein. D genes are given only for firm matches. Size tells how often a clone was seen (once, few, many) or the class of an expanded clone, and some rows leave it out.

>few|TRBJ2-7|-|TRBV12-3/TRBV12-4
TGTGCCAGCAGTCAACCGGGGGCCGAGCAGTACTTC
CASSQPGAEQYF
>few|TRBJ1-6|-|TRBV19
TGTGCCAGTAGTAGTCCAGTAACCACCCCGAGCTCCTATAATTCACCCCTCCACTTT
CASSSPVTTPSSYNSPLHF
>-|TRBJ2-1|-|TRBV5-1
TGCGCCAGCAGCTTGGTCGGGGATGCCTACAATGAGCAGTTCTTC
CASSLVGDAYNEQFF
>-|TRBJ2-3|TRBD2|TRBV4-1
TGCGCCAGCAGCCATCCGACTAGCGGGGGCGACTTCACAGATACGCAGTATTTT
CASSHPTSGGDFTDTQYF
>-|TRBJ2-1|-|TRBV23-1
TGCGCCAGCAGTCAATCAGACCCAGCGGTGGGCAATGAGCAGTTCTTC
CASSQSDPAVGNEQFF
>-|TRBJ1-2|-|TRBV11-2
TGTGCCAGCAGCCCCGGCAGGAACTATGGCTACACCTTC
CASSPGRNYGYTF
>once|TRBJ2-1|-|TRBV7-6
TGTGCCAGCAGCGTTTCCAATCTCCCTAGGGATGAGCAGTTCTTC
CASSVSNLPRDEQFF
>-|TRBJ2-4|-|TRBV19
TGTGCCAGTGCGCATAAAAGACAGGCAGGTCCCCACATTCAGTACTTC
CASAHKRQAGPHIQYF
>few|TRBJ2-7|-|TRBV7-2
TGTGCCAGCAGCTTTCGGACCGGGACGCAGGGGAGCTACGAGCAGTACTTC
CASSFRTGTQGSYEQYF
>-|TRBJ2-3|TRBD2|TRBV9
TGTGCCAGCAGCGTAGTGGGGACTAGCGGGGGCACAGATACGCAGTATTTT
CASSVVGTSGGTDTQYF
>few|TRBJ1-5|TRBD1|TRBV5-6
TGTGCCAGCAGCCGTGGACAGGTCAATCAGCCCCAGCATTTT
CASSRGQVNQPQHF
>-|TRBJ2-1|TRBD1|TRBV7-8
TGTGCCAGCAGCCGAGACAGGGGCGCTAGCTCCTATAATGAGCAGTTCTTC
CASSRDRGASSYNEQFF
>few|TRBJ1-5|-|TRBV7-9
TGTGCCAGCAGCTCTTTAGGTCAGCCCCAGCATTTT
CASSSLGQPQHF
>-|TRBJ2-2|TRBD2|TRBV6-2/TRBV6-3
TGTGCCAGCAGTTTCAACCGGGAGGACACCGGGGAGCTGTTTTTT
CASSFNREDTGELFF
>few|TRBJ1-5|-|TRBV12-3/TRBV12-4
TGTGCCAGCTGGGGTGGGGGGCTTAGCAATCAGCCCCAGCATTTT
CASWGGGLSNQPQHF
>few|TRBJ1-2|-|TRBV5-6
TGTGCCAGCAGCTATCACCGGGACCCCGAGGGCTACACCTTC
CASSYHRDPEGYTF
>-|TRBJ1-1|-|TRBV11-2
TGTGCCAGCAGCTTGACTGTCCCTGAAGCTTTCTTT
CASSLTVPEAFF
>many|TRBJ2-3|-|TRBV10-3
TGTGCCATCAGTGATTGGGTCTCTACCAGCACAGATACGCAGTATTTT
CAISDWVSTSTDTQYF
>-|TRBJ2-2|TRBD2|TRBV6-1
TGTGCCAGCACGTGGGGGGGAGAAGCCGGGGAGCTGTTTTTT
CASTWGGEAGELFF
>few|TRBJ1-2|-|TRBV4-1
TGCGCCAGCAGCCCCGACGGGGAGTCCTATGGCTACACCTTC
CASSPDGESYGYTF
>few|TRBJ2-1|-|TRBV10-3
TGTGCCACCCTACCGGGCAGCTCCTACAATGAGCAGTTCTTC
CATLPGSSYNEQFF
>-|TRBJ1-6|-|TRBV7-7
TGTGCCAGCAGCTTAGGTTTAGGGATTAGGACACCCCTCCACTTT
CASSLGLGIRTPLHF
>-|TRBJ2-7|-|TRBV20-1
TGCAGTGCCGTCACAGGGTCCTCCTACGAGCAGTACTTC
CSAVTGSSYEQYF
>-|TRBJ2-1|-|TRBV7-6
TGTGCCAGCAGCTTAGCGCTCCTTAGCTCCTACAATGAGCAGTTCTTC
CASSLALLSSYNEQFF
>-|TRBJ2-3|-|TRBV12-3/TRBV12-4
TGTGCCAGCAGTTACCCGGGTGGAATCACAGATACGCAGTATTTT
CASSYPGGITDTQYF
>-|TRBJ1-1|-|TRBV6-1
TGTGCCAGCAGGGACCCTGGGCGTTTCATGAACACTGAAGCTTTCTTT
CASRDPGRFMNTEAFF
>many|TRBJ1-2|-|TRBV7-8
TGTGCCAGCAGCTCTTACCGCCAGGGTACCAGCTATGGCTACACCTTC
CASSSYRQGTSYGYTF
>-|TRBJ2-5|-|TRBV7-9
TGTGCCAGCAGCTCGACAGAGGAGATGGAGACCCAGTACTTC
CASSSTEEMETQYF
>many|TRBJ2-5|-|TRBV7-2
TGTGCCAGCAGCTTAGGTGTCCAAGAGACCCAGTACTTC
CASSLGVQETQYF
>few|TRBJ1-4|-|TRBV6-1
TGTGCCAGCAGTACTAACCTAGAGGCAACTAATGAAAAACTGTTTTTT
CASSTNLEATNEKLFF
>-|TRBJ2-1|TRBD1|TRBV12-3/TRBV12-4
TGTGCCAGCAGTGCCGGGACAGTATTAAAGTTCTTC
CASSAGTVLKFF
>few|TRBJ1-6|-|TRBV15
TGTGCCACCAGCAGAGAGGGGTTTAATTCACCCCTCCACTTT
CATSREGFNSPLHF
>few|TRBJ2-5|TRBD2|TRBV10-3
TGTGCCATCAGAGCGGGGGGGATACAAGAGACCCAGTACTTC
CAIRAGGIQETQYF
>-|TRBJ2-1|TRBD2|TRBV7-6
TGTGCCAGCAGTGACGATGGGACTAGCCTCAATGAGCAGTTCTTC
CASSDDGTSLNEQFF
>few|TRBJ2-1|-|TRBV19
TGTGCCAGTACCCCAGGCTATTGGGGGGGGGCCTATGAGCAGTTCTTC
CASTPGYWGGAYEQFF
>few|TRBJ1-6|-|TRBV7-2
TGTGCCAGCAGCTCTATCTCAAAAGGGCCCCTCCACTTT
CASSSISKGPLHF
>-|TRBJ1-4|-|TRBV2
TGTGCCAGCGCACAGGGTCTCTTTGAAAAACTGTTTTTT
CASAQGLFEKLFF
>-|TRBJ1-3|-|TRBV12-3/TRBV12-4
TGTGCCAGCTCCCAAGGGTCCTCTGGAAACACCATATATTTT
CASSQGSSGNTIYF
>few|TRBJ2-7|-|TRBV7-9
TGTGCCAGCAGCCCGGGGCCACTCAACGAGCAGTACTTC
CASSPGPLNEQYF
>-|TRBJ2-5|-|TRBV20-1
TGCAGTGCTAGGTGGGCGGTGTACCAAGAGACCCAGTACTTC
CSARWAVYQETQYF
>-|TRBJ2-1|TRBD2|TRBV4-2
TGTGCCAGCAGCCCTCTAAAAGGACTAGCATCAAATGAGCAGTTCTTC
CASSPLKGLASNEQFF
>-|TRBJ1-6|-|TRBV9
TGTGCCAGCAGCCCATGGGGACCTGGCTTTTCACCCCTCCACTTT
CASSPWGPGFSPLHF
>-|TRBJ2-5|-|TRBV6-2/TRBV6-3
TGTGCCAGCAGCTCTCTGAAAATAGAAGAGACCCAGTACTTC
CASSSLKIEETQYF
>few|TRBJ1-2|-|TRBV6-5
TGTGCCAGCAGCCACGAGGGGACGGCCCACTATGGCTACACCTTC
CASSHEGTAHYGYTF
>-|TRBJ2-6|-|TRBV29-1
TGCAGCGTGGACGACAGGCAAACATCTGGGGCCAACGTCCTGACTTTC
CSVDDRQTSGANVLTF
>-|TRBJ2-7|-|TRBV11-2
TGTGCCAGCAGCTTAGACCAGACAGTTTCCTACGAGCAGTACTTC
CASSLDQTVSYEQYF
>few|TRBJ2-3|-|TRBV27
TGTGCCAGCAGTCCAATGCAATTCACAGATACGCAGTATTTT
CASSPMQFTDTQYF
>-|TRBJ1-1|TRBD1|TRBV27
TGTGCCAGCACCCCGGGACAGGACATGAACACTGAAGCTTTCTTT
CASTPGQDMNTEAFF
>few|TRBJ2-1|TRBD2|TRBV9
TGTGCCAGCAGCAGCGGGGACGGTGGAACCTACAATGAGCAGTTCTTC
CASSSGDGGTYNEQFF